The 14 T cell receptor beta chains below were found in one sample sequenced in a study of blood T cell repertoires in COVID-19. This table comes from immunoSEQ multiplex PCR, and its TCRdb copy is limited to in-frame clones, with some not included. The sample carries roughly 400,000 clones, roughly nine tenths recorded once. Source material: PBMCs or T cells enriched from blood (not recorded which). Receptors originate from a woman in her twenties or thirties who had recovered from COVID-19.

This clone has only a few counts. This chain links TRBV4-1 with TRBJ2-1, with 7 positions matching TRBD2. The germline gives CDR1 MGHRA, CDR2 YSYEKL. The length of the CDR3 is 15 residues. V shed 8 bases, J shed 0 bases, and the junction held 7 bases outside the gene matches. The CDR3 DNA sequence: TGCGCCAGCGATGACGGCGGGGGCTCCTACAATGAGCAGTTCTTC. Encoded protein: CASDDGGGSYNEQFF.

This clone was seen a single time. The chain employs TRBV30 and TRBJ2-2, with a tentative D call TRBD2 (6 bases). Germline lookup yields CDR1 GTSNPN and CDR2 SVGIG (reference sequence). The CDR3 sequence is 14 residues long. V lost 3 bases and J 4 bases, leaving 12 bases between the germline ends. CDR3: CAWRGGFSTGELFF. The CDR3 bases are TGTGCCTGGAGGGGAGGTTTCAGCACCGGGGAGCTGTTTTTT. Based on the CDR3 plus reference TRBV30 and TRBJ2-2, the full variable domain is SQTIHQWPATLVQPVGSPLSLECTVEGTSNPNLYWYRQAAGRGLQLLFYSVGIGQISSEVPQNLSASRPQDRQFILSSKKLLLSDSGFYLCAWRGGFSTGELFFGEGSRLTVL.

Here the CDR3 reads CASSLVTLGRGEQFF. The CDR3 coding sequence is TGTGCCAGCAGCTTAGTAACCCTGGGAAGGGGTGAGCAGTTCTTC. V usage is TRBV7-9 and J usage is TRBJ2-1, with a tentative D call TRBD1 (5 bases). V dropped 1 base and J dropped 9 bases, with 16 bases sitting between them. There are 15 residues in the CDR3. Looked up from germline, CDR1 is SEHNR and CDR2 is FQNEAQ (reference sequence).

J is TRBJ1-1 and V is TRBV2; 10 bases are a match to TRBD1. Germline CDR1 is SNHLY and CDR2 is FYNNEI. CDR3 length equals 13 residues. The junction had 4 bases not matched to a gene; V was cut back by 8 bases and J by 4 bases. CDR3 sequence reads: CASGRDRGTEAFF. CDR3 sequence (DNA): TGTGCCAGCGGAAGGGACAGGGGCACTGAAGCTTTCTTT.

The V call is TRBV5-1, the J call TRBJ2-1; tentatively, D is TRBD2 (5 bases). Per germline, CDR1 SGHRS and CDR2 YFSETQ. Trimming took 5 bases from V and 8 from J, leaving 11 bases between them. The length of the CDR3 is 12 residues. The CDR3 sequence is CASRRVRDEQFF. The DNA for the CDR3 is TGCGCCAGCAGGCGGGTCCGGGATGAGCAGTTCTTC.

The chain uses TRBV7-2 and TRBJ2-7; 7 positions agree with TRBD1. The V and J ends lost 3 bases and 3 bases, in that order; junction bases with no gene match: 5. This CDR3 has 14 amino acids. The V gene's germline CDR1 is SGHTA and CDR2 FQGNSA. Here the CDR3 reads CASSLTGMRYEQYF. CDR3 nucleotides: TGTGCCAGCAGCTTGACAGGGATGCGCTACGAGCAGTACTTC.

This chain uses TRBV2 with TRBJ2-2, with 11 bases matching TRBD2. There are 15 residues in the CDR3. Trimming took 6 bases from V and 4 from J; bases not matched to a gene: 4. Germline values: CDR1 SNHLY, CDR2 FYNNEI. The CDR3 here is CASSLLAGGTGELFF. The CDR3 coding sequence is TGTGCCAGCAGCTTGCTAGCGGGAGGCACCGGGGAGCTGTTTTTT.

This clone was detected only once. In DNA, the CDR3 is TGTGCCAGCAGCCAAGATAGTCGAGCGTACAATGAGCAGTTCTTC. Protein product: CASSQDSRAYNEQFF. The rearrangement joins TRBV3-1 (or the pseudogene TRBV3-2) to TRBJ2-1; D remains unclear. V shed 0 bases and J shed 4 bases, with 10 bases lying between them. The CDR3 covers 15 residues. The germline gives CDR1 LGHDT, CDR2 YNNKEL (reference sequence).

This rearrangement joins TRBV29-1 to TRBJ2-7, with 8 nucleotides matching TRBD1. This CDR3 spans 15 amino acids. Trimming removed 2 bases from V and 2 bases from J; junction bases left unmatched: 8. Germline V gene sequence: CDR1 SQVTM, CDR2 ANQGSEA. Here the CDR3 reads CSVEPVQGAAYEQYF. The DNA of the CDR3 is TGCAGCGTTGAACCCGTTCAGGGGGCAGCCTACGAGCAGTACTTC.

The chain has TRBV4-3 and TRBJ2-7; 10 nucleotides match TRBD1. The CDR3 runs to 15 residues. Germline lookup yields CDR1 LGHNA and CDR2 YSLEER. V trimming: 4 bases; J trimming: 3 bases; junction bases outside the gene matches: 6. This CDR3 is CASSLTWDRGYEQYF. As DNA, the CDR3 is TGCGCCAGCAGCCTAACCTGGGACAGGGGCTACGAGCAGTACTTC.

V gene TRBV3-1 (or the pseudogene TRBV3-2) combines with J gene TRBJ1-3, with 10 bases matching TRBD1. CDR1 LGHDT and CDR2 YNNKEL come from the germline V gene (reference sequence). The CDR3 length is 16 residues. The ends lost 4 bases at V and 4 bases at J; junction bases unmatched: 7. The CDR3 sequence: CASSPGTGDFGNTIYF. The CDR3 DNA follows: TGTGCCAGCAGCCCAGGGACAGGGGATTTCGGAAACACCATATATTTT.

The chain is built from TRBV10-3 and TRBJ1-5, with D uncertain. The V end lost 2 bases, the J end lost 4 bases, and 9 bases lay between the germline ends. This CDR3 is 14 amino acids long. Germline lookup yields CDR1 ENHRY and CDR2 SYGVKD. The CDR3 nucleotides are TGTGCCATCAGTGAGAGTAGCGTTAATCAGCCCCAGCATTTT. Residues: CAISESSVNQPQHF.

J is TRBJ2-3 and V is TRBV19; 7 bases match TRBD1. Germline V gene sequence: CDR1 LNHDA, CDR2 SQIVND (reference sequence). V gave up 3 bases and J gave up 2 bases; unmatched junction bases: 8. The CDR3 has 16 amino acids. The CDR3 spells CASSIPPGTDTDTQYF. The DNA of the CDR3 is TGTGCCAGTAGTATCCCCCCCGGGACAGACACAGATACGCAGTATTTT.

This clone has a single count. The chain employs TRBV19 and TRBJ1-2; D is perhaps TRBD1 (5 bases). V lost 1 base to trimming and J lost 2 bases, with 11 bases between them. Germline assignment: CDR1 LNHDA and CDR2 SQIVND (reference sequence). The CDR3 runs 15 residues. CDR3 DNA: TGTGCCAGTAGTATAGGGCCGACAGTCAACTATGGCTACACCTTC. Amino acid sequence: CASSIGPTVNYGYTF. Looking up the rest from reference TRBV19 and TRBJ1-2 gives the full variable domain: DGGITQSPKYLFRKEGQNVTLSCEQNLNHDAMYWYRQDPGQGLRLIYYSQIVNDFQKGDIAEGYSVSREKKESFPLTVTSAQKNPTAFYLCASSIGPTVNYGYTFGSGTRLTVV.